A selection of T cell receptor beta chains follows, all from one sample in a study of blood T cell repertoires in COVID-19. The protocol was immunoSEQ multiplex PCR, while the TCRdb copy is restricted to in-frame clones and leaves out a portion. The table has some 300,000 clones, roughly 86% seen once. Sequencing input: peripheral blood. All receptors come from a woman aged 25 to 39 with COVID-19, enrolled during active disease. CDR3s include the opening cysteine and the closing phenylalanine or tryptophan. The order of the fields is D gene, V gene, clone size, J gene, CDR3 protein, CDR3 DNA. The D gene is left open where the match is weak. The size field is filled for only some rows; it gives once, few, many or a size class.

>-|TRBV18|-|TRBJ1-3
CASSTNSGNTIYF
TGTGCCAGCTCAACAAACTCTGGAAACACCATATATTTT
>TRBD1|TRBV4-2|-|TRBJ1-2
CASSQQTGGLGGYTF
TGTGCCAGCAGCCAACAGACAGGGGGCTTGGGCGGCTACACCTTC
>-|TRBV6-5|-|TRBJ2-3
CASSPKGLGTDTQYF
TGTGCCAGCAGCCCCAAGGGGCTGGGCACAGATACGCAGTATTTT
>-|TRBV7-9|-|TRBJ2-3
CASSLDGLSTQYF
TGTGCCAGCAGCTTAGACGGTTTATCTACGCAGTATTTT
>TRBD1|TRBV27|-|TRBJ1-1
CASSLRGPGEAFF
TGTGCCAGCAGTTTAAGGGGGCCCGGTGAAGCTTTCTTT
>-|TRBV5-1|-|TRBJ2-1
CASRQGSPYNEQFF
TGCGCCAGCAGGCAGGGTTCTCCCTACAATGAGCAGTTCTTC
>-|TRBV4-1|few|TRBJ1-2
CASSPPSLSYGYTF
TGCGCCAGCAGCCCACCTAGTCTTTCCTATGGCTACACCTTC
>TRBD1|TRBV9|-|TRBJ2-7
CASSAGTVLDYEQYF
TGTGCCAGCAGCGCTGGGACAGTTCTAGACTACGAGCAGTACTTC
>TRBD2|TRBV6-5|-|TRBJ2-7
CASSKLAGVAYEQYF
TGTGCCAGCAGTAAACTAGCGGGGGTTGCCTACGAGCAGTACTTC
>-|TRBV2|-|TRBJ1-4
CASKYSEKLFF
TGTGCCAGCAAATATAGTGAAAAACTGTTTTTT
>-|TRBV7-2|-|TRBJ1-4
CASSPTDRYKEKLFF
TGTGCCAGCAGCCCGACGGACAGATACAAAGAAAAACTGTTTTTT
>-|TRBV9|-|TRBJ2-3
CASRRTSTDTQYF
TGTGCCAGCAGACGGACTAGCACAGATACGCAGTATTTT
>-|TRBV5-1|-|TRBJ1-1
CASSLQANTEAFF
TGCGCCAGCAGCTTACAGGCGAACACTGAAGCTTTCTTT
>-|TRBV4-1|-|TRBJ2-2
CASSQQGWSGELFF
TGCGCCAGCAGCCAACAGGGTTGGTCCGGGGAGCTGTTTTTT
>-|TRBV30|-|TRBJ2-5
CAWGWGGLIQETQYF
TGTGCCTGGGGTTGGGGGGGGCTCATCCAAGAGACCCAGTACTTC
>-|TRBV6-5|-|TRBJ1-2
CASSYSVQAHYGYTF
TGTGCCAGCAGTTACTCCGTCCAGGCTCACTATGGCTACACCTTC
>TRBD1|TRBV27|-|TRBJ2-2
CASSLPSTGAGELFF
TGTGCCAGCAGTTTACCCTCCACAGGGGCCGGGGAGCTGTTTTTT
>TRBD1|TRBV18|-|TRBJ1-2
CASSRGQGTNYGYTF
TGTGCCAGCTCACGTGGACAGGGAACTAACTATGGCTACACCTTC
>TRBD1|TRBV2|-|TRBJ1-5
CASSGQGGNQPQHF
TGTGCCAGCAGTGGACAGGGAGGCAATCAGCCCCAGCATTTT
>-|TRBV4-2|few|TRBJ2-1
CASSQGGNEQFF
TGTGCCAGCAGCCAAGGAGGCAATGAGCAGTTCTTC
>TRBD2|TRBV28|-|TRBJ2-5
CASTKSGGAWETQYF
TGTGCCAGCACTAAAAGCGGGGGGGCCTGGGAGACCCAGTACTTC